Below, 13 T cell receptor beta chains from the same sample are listed, as sequenced in a study of CD8+CD57+ T cells in acquired aplastic anemia. The study profiled TCR beta VDJ and CDR3 using genomic DNA as template. TCRdb ran MiXCR on the reads and lists one entry per CDR3 protein. The profile shows under 200,000 distinct CDR3 sequences, roughly half of them singletons. Sequencing involved patients with CD8+CD57+ cell expansion previously shown by flow cytometry. Sequenced: sorted CD4+, CD8+, or CD8+CD57+ T cells (not recorded which) from PBMCs. Receptors originate from a human donor with aplastic anemia.

In its sample, this clonotype was seen a few times. The chain joins TRBV18 to TRBJ2-7, with 8 bases matching TRBD2. CDR1 is KGHSH, CDR2 LQKENI, per germline. V was clipped by 0 bases and J by 4 bases; unmatched bases: 5. This CDR3 is built from 15 residues. In nucleotides, the CDR3 is TGTGCCAGCTCACCACCGTTTCCTAGCGGGTACGAGCAGTACTTC. It specifies CASSPPFPSGYEQYF.

This sequence joins TRBV6-1 and TRBJ2-7; the D gene is possibly TRBD1 (5 bases). Deletions cut 8 bases from V and 2 bases from J, with 7 bases between. CDR3 length: 11 amino acids. Germline CDR1 reads MNHNS; CDR2 reads SASEGT. CDR3 in DNA: TGTGCCAGCGACAGAGCCTACGAGCAGTACTTC. This gives the protein CASDRAYEQYF.

This clonotype occurred a few times. The V and J genes are TRBV2 and TRBJ1-6, with unresolved D. The CDR3 spans 13 residues. Germline V CDR1 and CDR2: SNHLY, FYNNEI. Between the trimmed V and J ends, which lost 5 bases and 10 bases, there was a span of 12 bases. In DNA form, the CDR3 reads TGTGCCAGCAGTTCAGGCAGAGAGTCACCCCTCCACTTT. It is translated as CASSSGRESPLHF.

V gene TRBV5-1 combines with J gene TRBJ2-7; D is possibly TRBD1 (6 bases). V was clipped by 4 bases and J by 0 bases, with 17 bases between them. The CDR3 has 16 amino acids. Germline assignment: CDR1 SGHRS and CDR2 YFSETQ. The CDR3 loop is CASSPRGRGYSYEQYF. The CDR3 bases are TGCGCCAGCAGCCCCCGGGGCAGGGGTTACTCCTACGAGCAGTACTTC.

In its sample, this clonotype was seen a few times. This may be a read error, as it is one base from a much larger clone. The CDR3 DNA reads as TGTGCCAGTAGTATAGGCGGACTAGAGACCCAGTACTTC. This sequence encodes CASSIGGLETQYF. The chain joins TRBV19 to TRBJ2-5, with D possibly matching TRBD2 (5 bases). Trimming cost V 1 base and J 4 bases, with 7 bases left between them. Germline V gene lookup returns CDR1 LNHDA and CDR2 SQIVND (reference sequence). This CDR3 is 13 amino acids long.

The table lists this clonotype with a count of one. V and J are TRBV11-2 and TRBJ2-1; no clear D gene. Germline CDR1 and CDR2: SGHAT and FQNNGV. V was clipped by 2 bases and J by 4 bases, with 12 bases between them. The CDR3 sequence is 15 residues long. CDR3 sequence: CASSLFSVSYNEQFF. Written as DNA, the CDR3 is TGTGCCAGCAGCTTATTCAGCGTTTCGTACAATGAGCAGTTCTTC. The variable domain in full, completed from reference TRBV11-2 and TRBJ2-1, reads EAGVAQSPRYKIIEKRQSVAFWCNPISGHATLYWYQQILGQGPKLLIQFQNNGVVDDSQLPKDRFSAERLKGVDSTLKIQPAKLEDSAVYLCASSLFSVSYNEQFFGPGTRLTVL.

V and J are TRBV20-1 and TRBJ2-1; the D is unclear. The CDR3 is 10 residues long. Trimming pared 6 bases from V and 6 bases from J, leaving 6 bases between. CDR1 DFQATT and CDR2 SNEGSKA come from the germline V gene (reference sequence). The CDR3 DNA is TGCAGTGCGGTCGTCAATGAGCAGTTCTTC. Translation: CSAVVNEQFF.

The V call is TRBV7-8, the J call TRBJ1-2, with 7 bases identical to TRBD1. With 1 base clipped from V and 4 bases from J, the junction kept 6 bases outside the gene matches. Germline V CDR1 and CDR2: SGHVS, FQNEAQ. The CDR3 runs to 15 residues. The chain's CDR3 is CASSLGDRVGYGYTF. CDR3 in DNA: TGTGCCAGCAGCTTAGGCGACAGGGTCGGCTATGGCTACACCTTC.

This clonotype came up a few times. The chain is built from TRBV27 and TRBJ1-2; D is ambiguous. The V end lost 6 bases, the J end lost 1 base, and 9 bases lay between the germline ends. The CDR3 has 13 residues. Germline V CDR1 and CDR2: MNHEY, SMNVEV (reference sequence). The CDR3 DNA follows: TGTGCCAGCAGCCGAGTCCATAACTATGGCTACACCTTC. Residues: CASSRVHNYGYTF.

V usage is TRBV29-1 and J usage is TRBJ1-5; a possible D gene is TRBD1 (6 bases). Per the germline V gene, CDR1 is SQVTM and CDR2 is ANQGSEA. Between the trimmed V and J ends, which lost 8 bases and 2 bases, there was a span of 19 bases. The CDR3 has 15 residues. The CDR3 DNA reads as TGCAGCCTTAGTTGGGGGGGCTTTGGCAATCAGCCCCAGCATTTT. Its protein is CSLSWGGFGNQPQHF.

There are many counts of this clonotype. The gene calls are TRBV7-2 and TRBJ1-5; D remains ambiguous. Germline CDR1 and CDR2: SGHTA and FQGNSA. V was pared by 1 base and J by 7 bases, with 5 bases between. The CDR3 is 12 amino acids. The DNA of the CDR3 is TGTGCCAGCAGCTTAGGGCGGCAGCCCCAGCATTTT. It is translated as CASSLGRQPQHF.

V and J are TRBV25-1 and TRBJ1-1; TRBD1 might be the D (5 bases). This CDR3 contains 14 residues. CDR1 is MGHDK and CDR2 is SYGVNS in the germline V gene. The V gene lost 11 bases and the J gene lost 1 base, with 17 bases spanning the gap. CDR3: CAAGWAVANTEAFF. The CDR3 nucleotides are TGTGCCGCAGGGTGGGCGGTCGCGAACACTGAAGCTTTCTTT.

CDR3 sequence: CASSRGGNPYEQYF. CDR3 nucleotide sequence: TGTGCCAGCAGCCGGGGCGGGAATCCCTACGAGCAGTACTTC. The chain links TRBV7-9 to TRBJ2-7, with D possibly being TRBD2 (6 bases). V was cut by 5 bases and J by 2 bases, with 13 bases left in between. Looked up from germline, CDR1 is SEHNR and CDR2 is FQNEAQ (reference sequence). The CDR3 contains 14 residues. The variable domain in full, completed from reference TRBV7-9 and TRBJ2-7, reads DTGVSQNPRHKITKRGQNVTFRCDPISEHNRLYWYRQTLGQGPEFLTYFQNEAQLEKSRLLSDRFSAERPKGSFSTLEIQRTEQGDSAMYLCASSRGGNPYEQYFGPGTRLTVT.